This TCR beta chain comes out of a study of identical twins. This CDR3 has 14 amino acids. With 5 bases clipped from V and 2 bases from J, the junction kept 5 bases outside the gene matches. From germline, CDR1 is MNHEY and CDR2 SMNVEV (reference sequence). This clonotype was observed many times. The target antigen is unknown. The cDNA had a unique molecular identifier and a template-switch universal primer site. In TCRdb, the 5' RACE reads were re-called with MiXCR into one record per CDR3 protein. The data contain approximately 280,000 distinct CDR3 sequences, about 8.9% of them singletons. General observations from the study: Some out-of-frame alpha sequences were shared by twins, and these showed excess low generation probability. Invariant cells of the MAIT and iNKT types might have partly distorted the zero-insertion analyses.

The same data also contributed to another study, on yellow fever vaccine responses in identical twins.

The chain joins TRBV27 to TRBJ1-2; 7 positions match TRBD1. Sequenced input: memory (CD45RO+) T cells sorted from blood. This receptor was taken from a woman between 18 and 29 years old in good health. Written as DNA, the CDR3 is TGTGCCAGCAGTCCCGGGGACAGAAACTATGGCTACACCTTC. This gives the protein CASSPGDRNYGYTF.